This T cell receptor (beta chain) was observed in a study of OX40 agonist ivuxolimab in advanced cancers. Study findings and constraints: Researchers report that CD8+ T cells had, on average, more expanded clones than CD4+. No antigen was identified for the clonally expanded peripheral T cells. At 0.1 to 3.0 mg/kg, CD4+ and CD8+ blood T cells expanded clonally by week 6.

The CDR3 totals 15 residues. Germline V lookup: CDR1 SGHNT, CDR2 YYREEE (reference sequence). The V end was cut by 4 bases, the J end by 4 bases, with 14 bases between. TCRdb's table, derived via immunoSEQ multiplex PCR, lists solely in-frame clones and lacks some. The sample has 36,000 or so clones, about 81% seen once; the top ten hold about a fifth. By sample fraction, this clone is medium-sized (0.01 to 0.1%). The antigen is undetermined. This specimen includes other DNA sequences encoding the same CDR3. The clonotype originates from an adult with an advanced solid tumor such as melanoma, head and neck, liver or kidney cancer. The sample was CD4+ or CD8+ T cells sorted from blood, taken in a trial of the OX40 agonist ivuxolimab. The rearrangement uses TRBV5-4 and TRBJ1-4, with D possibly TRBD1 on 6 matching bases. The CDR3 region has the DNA TGTGCCAGCAGCCCCAACAGGGCCCTTAATGAAAAACTGTTTTTT. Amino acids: CASSPNRALNEKLFF.